The clone carrying this T cell receptor (beta chain) was counted at least ten times. Germline V gene data show CDR1 as DFQATT and CDR2 as SNEGSKA (reference sequence). Trimming removed 4 bases at V and 4 bases at J, with 13 bases between. This CDR3 region has 13 residues. MiXCR was run by TCRdb on the RT-PCR reads, yielding one entry per CDR3 protein. The sample holds about 680,000 distinct CDR3 sequences, 11% to 15% seen once. Sequencing input: memory CD4+ T cells from blood. The sequence came from a female donor in good health, serving as a healthy control. This sequence joins TRBV20-1 and TRBJ1-2; D is ambiguous. CDR3 in amino acids: CSATERIGYGYTF. The CDR3 DNA sequence: TGCAGTGCTACAGAACGCATTGGCTATGGCTACACCTTC.